Below are 9 T cell receptor beta chains sequenced from a single sample in a study of CD8 T cells in Susac syndrome. Reverse transcription of roughly 0.45 to 1 ug RNA used random hexamers. MiXCR, applied by TCRdb to the immunoSEQ multiplex PCR reads, yields one record per CDR3 protein. Here the sample spans about 190,000 distinct CDR3 sequences, roughly 94% being singletons. The sample taken for sequencing was CD8+ T cells from PBMCs. These receptors all come from a human donor with Susac syndrome.

V usage is TRBV20-1 and J usage is TRBJ2-7; TRBD2 might be the D (6 bases). The CDR3 totals 13 residues. Trimming removed 3 bases from V and 1 base from J, with 10 bases in between. CDR1 is DFQATT, CDR2 SNEGSKA, per germline (reference sequence). CDR3 in DNA: TGCAGTGCTAGTGCTAGCGCTTCCTACGAGCAGTACTTC. This encodes CSASASASYEQYF.

The rearrangement uses TRBV9 and TRBJ2-3; either TRBD1 or TRBD2 may fit D (6 bases each). There are 14 residues in the CDR3. V was pared by 3 bases and J by 5 bases, with 13 bases between. Germline V gene lookup returns CDR1 SGDLS and CDR2 YYNGEE. In DNA, the CDR3 is TGTGCCAGCAGCGCCGGACAGCGGGTAGATACGCAGTATTTT. This sequence encodes CASSAGQRVDTQYF.

CDR3 sequence: CASSPSSDRDGYTF. Here the CDR3 DNA reads TGTGCCAGCTCACCATCGTCGGACAGGGATGGCTACACCTTC. This chain uses TRBV18 with TRBJ1-2; 8 nucleotides agree with TRBD1. The CDR3 has 14 amino acids. CDR1 KGHSH and CDR2 LQKENI come from the germline V gene. V lost 2 bases and J lost 6; bases outside the gene matches: 5.

The chain links TRBV9 to TRBJ2-7, with a weak D call TRBD2 (5 bases). Trimming removed 0 bases at V and 2 bases at J, with 9 bases between. The germline V gene has CDR1 SGDLS and CDR2 YYNGEE. CDR3 length equals 14 residues. CDR3 sequence: CASSVGGDPYEQYF. CDR3 nucleotide sequence: TGTGCCAGCAGCGTAGGGGGAGATCCCTACGAGCAGTACTTC.

The CDR3 protein is CASSQDFQREHSYEQYF. CDR3 DNA sequence: TGTGCCAGCAGCCAAGATTTCCAGCGGGAACACTCCTACGAGCAGTACTTC. The chain combines TRBV4-2 with TRBJ2-7, with TRBD2 matching 7 bases. Losses at the gene ends were 0 bases for V and 0 bases for J; bases not matched to a gene: 8. Germline assignment: CDR1 LGHNA and CDR2 YNFKEQ. There are 17 residues in the CDR3.

This chain uses TRBV29-1 with TRBJ2-5; D remains unclear. Germline CDR1 is SQVTM and CDR2 is ANQGSEA. This CDR3 has 12 amino acids. V lost 4 bases and J 4 bases, leaving 10 bases between the germline ends. The CDR3 region has the DNA TGCAGCGTTGGTTCTGTCGGAGAGACCCAGTACTTC. Encoded protein: CSVGSVGETQYF.

The chain has TRBV6-2 or TRBV6-3 and TRBJ2-7; weak D call: TRBD2 (5 bases). Germline loops: CDR1 MNHEY, CDR2 SVGEGT. The length of the CDR3 is 14 residues. V lost 7 bases and J 2 bases, leaving 15 bases between the germline ends. The CDR3 here is CASKLEGTPYEQYF. CDR3 coding DNA: TGTGCCAGCAAGCTCGAGGGAACCCCCTACGAGCAGTACTTC.

The chain combines TRBV20-1 with TRBJ2-7; D is ambiguous. The germline V gene has CDR1 DFQATT and CDR2 SNEGSKA (reference sequence). CDR3 length: 15 amino acids. Trimming shortened V by 4 bases and J by 2 bases, and 18 bases separated the two germline ends. CDR3 sequence reads: CSAIPYSKPTYEQYF. CDR3 in DNA: TGCAGTGCTATACCGTACAGCAAACCGACCTACGAGCAGTACTTC.

The V gene is TRBV2, the J gene TRBJ2-1; no reliable D call. Germline CDR1 is SNHLY and CDR2 is FYNNEI. V was shortened by 1 base and J by 8 bases, with 9 bases between the two germline ends. This CDR3 is built from 13 residues. CDR3 sequence (DNA): TGTGCCAGCAGTGAAGGTTTTGGGGATGAGCAGTTCTTC. It encodes CASSEGFGDEQFF. The whole variable domain, remainder taken from reference TRBV2 and TRBJ2-1, is EPEVTQTPSHQVTQMGQEVILRCVPISNHLYFYWYRQILGQKVEFLVSFYNNEISEKSEIFDDQFSVERPDGSNFTLKIRSTKLEDSAMYFCASSEGFGDEQFFGPGTRLTVL.